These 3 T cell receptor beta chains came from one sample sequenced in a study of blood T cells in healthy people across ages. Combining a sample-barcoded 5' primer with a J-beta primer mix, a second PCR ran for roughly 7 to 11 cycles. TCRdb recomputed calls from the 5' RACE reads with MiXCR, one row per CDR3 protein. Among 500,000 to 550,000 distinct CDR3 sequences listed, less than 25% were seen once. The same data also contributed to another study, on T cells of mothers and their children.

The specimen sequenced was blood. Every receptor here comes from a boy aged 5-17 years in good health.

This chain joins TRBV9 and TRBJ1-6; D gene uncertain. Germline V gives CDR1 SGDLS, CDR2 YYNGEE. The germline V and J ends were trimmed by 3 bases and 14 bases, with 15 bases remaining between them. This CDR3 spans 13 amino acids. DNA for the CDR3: TGTGCCAGCAGCGCCTCTTTCCCTGAGGCCCTCCACTTT. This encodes CASSASFPEALHF.

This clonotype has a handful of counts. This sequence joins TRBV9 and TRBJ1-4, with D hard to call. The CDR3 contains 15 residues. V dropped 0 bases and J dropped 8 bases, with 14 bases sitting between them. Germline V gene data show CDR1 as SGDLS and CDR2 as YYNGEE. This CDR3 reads CASSVAVGEKEKLFF. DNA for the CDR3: TGTGCCAGCAGCGTAGCTGTGGGTGAGAAGGAAAAACTGTTTTTT.

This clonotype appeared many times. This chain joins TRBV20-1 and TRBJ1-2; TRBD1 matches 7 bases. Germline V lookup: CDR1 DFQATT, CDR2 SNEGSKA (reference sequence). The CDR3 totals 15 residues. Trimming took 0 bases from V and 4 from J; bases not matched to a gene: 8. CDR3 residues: CSARESGTESYGYTF. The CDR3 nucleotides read TGCAGTGCTAGAGAATCCGGGACAGAGAGCTATGGCTACACCTTC.